This TCR beta chain comes out of a study of cytomegalovirus exposure and HLA in healthy donors. Overall study findings and caveats: Per a prior analysis, the majority of TCR beta V segments were productive roughly 90% or roughly 30% of the time. Links to common viral pathogens appeared, in a later analysis, for several of the most significant clusters.

PCR primers comprised 60 Vbeta and 13 Jbeta primers. Sequencing was performed with immunoSEQ multiplex PCR; in TCRdb, only in-frame clones are kept and a portion is missing. The top ten clones hold more than 1.5% of a sample with over 150,000 clones, roughly 76% of them seen once. The CDR3 loop spans 14 amino acids. V was pared by 6 bases and J by 2 bases, with 14 bases between. Germline V CDR1 and CDR2: SQVTM, ANQGSEA. Remarks on this clone: Its antigen is currently unknown.

The sequencing sample was made of PBMCs. The origin of this receptor is a human donor in good health. The J gene is TRBJ1-5, the V gene TRBV29-1; perhaps TRBD1 as D (6 bases). CDR3 DNA: TGCAGCGTCGTAGAGTCAGGGGGCAATCAGCCCCAGCATTTT. Amino acids: CSVVESGGNQPQHF.